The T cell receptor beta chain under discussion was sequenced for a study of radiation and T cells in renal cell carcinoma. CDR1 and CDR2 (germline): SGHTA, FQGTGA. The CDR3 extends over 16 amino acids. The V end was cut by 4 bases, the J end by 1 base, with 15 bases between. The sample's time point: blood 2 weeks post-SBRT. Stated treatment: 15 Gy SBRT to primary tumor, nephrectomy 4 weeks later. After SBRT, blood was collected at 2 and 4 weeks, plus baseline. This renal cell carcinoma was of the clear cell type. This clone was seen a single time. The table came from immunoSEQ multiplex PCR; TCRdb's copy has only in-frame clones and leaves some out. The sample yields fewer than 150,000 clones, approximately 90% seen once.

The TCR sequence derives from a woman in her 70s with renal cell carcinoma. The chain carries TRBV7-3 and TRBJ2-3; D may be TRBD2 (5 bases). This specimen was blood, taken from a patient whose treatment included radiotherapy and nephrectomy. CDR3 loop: CASSSTGRGGTDTQYF. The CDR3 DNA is TGTGCCAGCAGCTCCACCGGACGGGGTGGCACAGATACGCAGTATTTT.